Following are 23 T cell receptor beta chains from one sample sequenced in a study of T-cell memory formation after mild COVID-19. MiXCR was run by TCRdb on the 5' RACE reads, yielding one entry per CDR3 protein. Of hundreds of thousands of distinct CDR3 sequences detected, around a sixth appear once; the ten largest clones hold about 8.1%. The specimen was PBMCs or a T cell subset sorted from them (not recorded which). The origin of the receptors is an adult woman who had mild COVID-19 (a few samples of this study predate the infection). Cell type and time point are not known.

To note about this clonotype: One junction end does not reproduce the germline sequence, and a read error may be involved. This chain uses TRBV12-3 or TRBV12-4 with TRBJ2-1; D gene uncertain. The CDR3 has 14 residues. CDR3 nucleotide sequence: TGTGCCAGCAGTTTCGAAGTCCGATACAATGAGCAGTTATTC. Translated, it gives CASSFEVRYNEQLF.

The gene calls are TRBV4-2 and TRBJ2-7; 13 bases are shared with TRBD2. CDR1 and CDR2 (germline): LGHNA, YNFKEQ. The CDR3 runs 18 residues. With 0 bases clipped from V and 6 bases from J, the junction kept 11 bases outside the gene matches. The CDR3 DNA sequence: TGTGCCAGCAGCCAAGACGGGGGACTAGCGGGATGGAGCTCCGAGCAGTACTTC. Translated, it gives CASSQDGGLAGWSSEQYF.

This chain connects TRBV24-1 to TRBJ2-1, with D hard to call. This CDR3 has 15 amino acids. Per the germline V gene, CDR1 is KGHDR and CDR2 is SFDVKD. Trimming cost V 4 bases and J 7 bases, with 16 bases left between them. CDR3 residues: CATSDPGLKRNEQFF. The CDR3 DNA reads TGTGCCACCAGTGACCCCGGGTTAAAGAGGAATGAGCAGTTCTTC.

In its sample, this clonotype was seen a few times. The chain links TRBV12-3 or TRBV12-4 to TRBJ2-7; D possibly corresponds to TRBD1 (6 bases). Trimming took 4 bases from V and 4 from J, leaving 14 bases between them. The CDR3 totals 14 residues. The CDR3 protein is CASSSPGHTYEQYF. As DNA, the CDR3 is TGTGCCAGCAGTTCCCCGGGACATACATACGAGCAGTACTTC.

This chain connects TRBV6-1 to TRBJ1-6, with D perhaps matching TRBD1 (6 bases). Trimming removed 2 bases from V and 10 bases from J, with 12 bases in between. The CDR3 is 14 amino acids. Germline CDR1 MNHNS, CDR2 SASEGT. CDR3 sequence: CASSEQGPQSPLHF. The CDR3, as DNA: TGTGCCAGCAGTGAACAGGGGCCCCAATCACCCCTCCACTTT.

This clonotype was counted a few times. The V gene is TRBV12-3 or TRBV12-4, the J gene TRBJ1-2; D may be TRBD1 (5 bases). Between the trimmed V and J ends, which lost 6 bases and 0 bases, there was a span of 14 bases. This CDR3 contains 15 residues. The CDR3 is CASRRRGLANYGYTF. In DNA, the CDR3 is TGTGCCAGCAGGCGACGGGGCCTAGCTAACTATGGCTACACCTTC.

This clonotype was counted ten times or more. The chain combines TRBV5-1 with TRBJ2-3; 12 bases are a match to TRBD2. Looked up from germline, CDR1 is SGHRS and CDR2 is YFSETQ. V gave up 0 bases and J gave up 8 bases; unmatched junction bases: 7. The CDR3 spans 16 residues. This CDR3 reads CASSLEASGGAGTQYF. The CDR3, as DNA: TGCGCCAGCAGCTTGGAGGCTAGCGGGGGGGCCGGTACGCAGTATTTT.

The V call is TRBV12-3 or TRBV12-4, the J call TRBJ2-5; D possibly corresponds to TRBD1 (5 bases). Trimming left V 5 bases short and J 5 bases short, with 15 bases between. This CDR3 has 14 amino acids. CDR3 bases: TGTGCCAGCAGTAGGGGTAGGGGCGGCGAGACCCAGTACTTC. It encodes CASSRGRGGETQYF.

The genes are TRBV6-1 and TRBJ1-5; maybe TRBD1 (5 bases). CDR1 and CDR2 (germline): MNHNS, SASEGT. The CDR3 length is 13 residues. The V end lost 3 bases, the J end lost 6 bases, and 9 bases lay between the germline ends. CDR3 sequence (DNA): TGTGCCAGCAGTGACCGGGACGTTCAGCCCCAGCATTTT. Translating gives CASSDRDVQPQHF.

This clonotype was observed a handful of times. The V gene is TRBV12-3 or TRBV12-4, the J gene TRBJ1-4; TRBD1 agrees at 7 bases. The CDR3 is 16 residues long. The ends lost 4 bases at V and 5 bases at J; junction bases unmatched: 10. The CDR3 coding sequence is TGTGCCAGCAGTTACTTAGGACAGGAAGAAAATGAAAAACTGTTTTTT. This sequence encodes CASSYLGQEENEKLFF.

This chain links TRBV2 with TRBJ1-1; perhaps TRBD1 as D (6 bases). CDR3 length equals 14 residues. V was trimmed by 4 bases and J by 5 bases, leaving 14 bases between them. Germline lookup yields CDR1 SNHLY and CDR2 FYNNEI. The CDR3 region is CASSAGVMRTEAFF. The DNA of the CDR3 is TGTGCCAGCAGTGCAGGGGTAATGAGGACTGAAGCTTTCTTT.

A few counts support this clonotype. This chain connects TRBV11-3 to TRBJ2-1; D remains unclear. The CDR3 extends over 13 amino acids. Germline CDR1 reads SGHNT; CDR2 reads YENEEA. V was cut by 5 bases and J by 10 bases, with 15 bases left in between. CDR3 bases: TGTGCCAGCAGCCCGACGCCGATCGGGGAGCAGTTCTTC. Translating gives CASSPTPIGEQFF.

The chain has TRBV7-9 and TRBJ1-2, with TRBD1 as a possible D gene (6 bases). Per the germline V gene, CDR1 is SEHNR and CDR2 is FQNEAQ (reference sequence). V dropped 5 bases and J dropped 4 bases, with 17 bases sitting between them. This CDR3 has 15 amino acids. The CDR3 DNA reads as TGTGCCAGCAGCGCATACAGGGAAACCCCCTATGGCTACACCTTC. Its translation is CASSAYRETPYGYTF.

This clonotype was seen a few times. The chain recombines TRBV30 with TRBJ2-7; 9 nucleotides match TRBD1. In germline, CDR1 is GTSNPN, CDR2 SVGIG (reference sequence). The CDR3 loop spans 15 amino acids. The V gene end was trimmed by 2 bases and the J gene end by 2 bases; junction bases not matched to a gene: 7. The DNA for the CDR3 is TGTGCCTGGAGTCCTACCGGGACAGGGACCTACGAGCAGTACTTC. Amino acids: CAWSPTGTGTYEQYF.

This clonotype showed up just a few times. The rearrangement uses TRBV7-9 and TRBJ1-2; D remains unclear. Trimming shortened V by 6 bases and J by 5 bases, and 19 bases separated the two germline ends. The length of the CDR3 is 15 residues. Germline CDR1 reads SEHNR; CDR2 reads FQNEAQ (reference sequence). The CDR3 region has the DNA TGTGCCAGCAGTTTACCAACGTCCATTCGGTATGGCTACACCTTC. Residues: CASSLPTSIRYGYTF.

In this sample, this clonotype turned up a few times. The gene calls are TRBV24-1 and TRBJ2-1, with TRBD2 matching over 10 bases. Germline-derived CDR1 and CDR2 are KGHDR and SFDVKD. V trimming: 3 bases; J trimming: 3 bases; junction bases outside the gene matches: 4. The CDR3 covers 16 residues. In DNA form, the CDR3 reads TGTGCCACCAGTGATCTTGGACTAGCGGTCTACAATGAGCAGTTCTTC. Translation gives CATSDLGLAVYNEQFF.

The chain employs TRBV4-1 and TRBJ2-7; 8 nucleotides match TRBD1. V lost 4 bases and J lost 6; bases outside the gene matches: 11. The CDR3 is 15 residues long. Per the germline V gene, CDR1 is MGHRA and CDR2 is YSYEKL. As DNA, the CDR3 is TGCGCCAGCAGCCCCGGACAGGGCCCCTCTGGCGAGCAGTACTTC. Translated: CASSPGQGPSGEQYF.

V is TRBV3-1 and J is TRBJ1-4; tentatively, D is TRBD1 (5 bases). This CDR3 region has 16 residues. Germline-derived CDR1 and CDR2 are LGHDT and YNNKEL (reference sequence). Trimming took 3 bases from V and 0 from J, leaving 11 bases between them. The DNA for the CDR3 is TGTGCCAGCAGCCAGGACCAGACAGCAACTAATGAAAAACTGTTTTTT. Amino acids: CASSQDQTATNEKLFF.

The chain recombines TRBV24-1 with TRBJ2-1; 10 nucleotides line up with TRBD1. The CDR3 length is 15 residues. J was trimmed by 7 bases and V by 5 bases; bases with no gene match: 7. CDR1 and CDR2 from the germline V gene are KGHDR and SFDVKD. The CDR3 spells CATSAPDRGGNEQFF. Written as DNA, the CDR3 is TGTGCCACCAGTGCCCCGGACAGGGGGGGAAATGAGCAGTTCTTC.

The sample holds a few counts of this clonotype. The gene calls are TRBV12-3 or TRBV12-4 and TRBJ2-1, with 9 nucleotides matching TRBD1. V shed 5 bases, J shed 8 bases, and the junction held 7 bases outside the gene matches. CDR3 length equals 14 residues. This chain's CDR3 is CASSPDRGRDEQFF. The CDR3 nucleotides read TGTGCCAGCAGTCCAGACAGGGGGAGGGATGAGCAGTTCTTC.

The chain couples TRBV5-1 to TRBJ1-5, with unresolved D. CDR3 length: 14 residues. Trimming removed 0 bases at V and 4 bases at J, with 8 bases between. CDR1 SGHRS and CDR2 YFSETQ come from the germline V gene. The CDR3 protein is CASSLGPSNQPQHF. Written as DNA, the CDR3 is TGCGCCAGCAGCTTGGGCCCGTCGAATCAGCCCCAGCATTTT.

The chain recombines TRBV20-1 with TRBJ1-1; maybe TRBD1 (6 bases). V was trimmed by 6 bases and J by 4 bases, leaving 18 bases between them. The CDR3 has 14 residues. Germline CDR1 and CDR2: DFQATT and SNEGSKA (reference sequence). This CDR3 reads CSALNREGGTEAFF. Written as DNA, the CDR3 is TGCAGTGCCCTAAACAGGGAGGGGGGCACTGAAGCTTTCTTT.

This clonotype has more than one count but fewer than ten. This chain uses TRBV5-1 with TRBJ2-3, with TRBD1 as a possible D gene (6 bases). V was clipped by 4 bases and J by 8 bases, with 11 bases between them. Germline V gene sequence: CDR1 SGHRS, CDR2 YFSETQ. This CDR3 region has 12 residues. The CDR3 loop reads CASSQTGSTQYF. DNA of the CDR3: TGCGCCAGCAGCCAGACAGGAAGTACGCAGTATTTT.